The 18 T cell receptor beta chains below were found in one sample sequenced in a study of T cell repertoires in cytomegalovirus infection. These receptors lack a known antigen. From the reads, TCRdb called clonotypes with MiXCR, one entry per CDR3 protein. This sample has 80,000 or so distinct CDR3 sequences, with roughly a quarter found just once. The material was CD8+ T cells from cultured PBMCs, obtained from culture after CMV antigen stimulation. The receptors stem from a human donor in good health (CMV status not recorded). Some clones in this sample may be carry-over from other donors' samples.

The rearrangement links TRBV19 to TRBJ1-2, with 10 bases identical to TRBD1. Trimming took 5 bases from V and 6 from J; bases not matched to a gene: 9. CDR3 length equals 15 residues. Germline CDR1 is LNHDA and CDR2 is SQIVND (reference sequence). The CDR3 spells CASSPSTGTGDGYTF. Here the CDR3 DNA reads TGTGCCAGTAGTCCCTCTACCGGGACAGGGGATGGCTACACCTTC.

The table lists this clonotype with a few counts. The V and J genes are TRBV7-9 and TRBJ2-5; 12 bases line up with TRBD1. The length of the CDR3 is 15 residues. Losses at the gene ends were 5 bases for V and 5 bases for J; bases not matched to a gene: 6. Germline CDR1 and CDR2: SEHNR and FQNEAQ (reference sequence). The CDR3 is CASSPGQGAPETQYF. DNA of the CDR3: TGTGCCAGCAGCCCGGGACAGGGGGCACCGGAGACCCAGTACTTC.

This sequence joins TRBV12-3 or TRBV12-4 and TRBJ2-7; 8 bases line up with TRBD2. With 6 bases clipped from V and 2 bases from J, the junction kept 9 bases outside the gene matches. This CDR3 contains 15 residues. For the CDR3, the DNA is TGTGCCAGCAGCCTTCTACCCGGGGGGGCCTACGAGCAGTACTTC. Translating it yields CASSLLPGGAYEQYF.

This clonotype appeared many times. The junction and the germline gene differ at one end; a read error may be behind it. The J gene is TRBJ2-1, the V gene TRBV12-3 or TRBV12-4, with no clear D. CDR3 length equals 11 residues. DNA for the CDR3: TGTGCCAGCAGCTTAGGTGATGAGCAGTTCTTC. Translation: CASSLGDEQFF.

The V call is TRBV27, the J call TRBJ1-6; 9 bases align to TRBD1. The V gene's germline CDR1 is MNHEY and CDR2 SMNVEV (reference sequence). With V trimmed by 5 bases and J by 15 bases, 17 bases remained unmatched. The CDR3 consists of 16 residues. Written as DNA, the CDR3 is TGTGCCAGCAGTAATACAGGGGGCTTAGCGGTCGGTCTCCTCCACTTT. Its protein is CASSNTGGLAVGLLHF.

The chain employs TRBV27 and TRBJ1-2, with D possibly being TRBD1 (6 bases). The ends were cut back, 7 bases at V and 6 bases at J, with 21 bases in the middle. Per the germline V gene, CDR1 is MNHEY and CDR2 is SMNVEV (reference sequence). This CDR3 region has 15 residues. CDR3: CASTQAGGRGDGYTF. As DNA, the CDR3 is TGTGCCAGCACCCAAGCTGGGGGGCGCGGAGATGGCTACACCTTC.

This clonotype was detected a few times. This chain connects TRBV19 to TRBJ2-7; D gene ambiguous. The V gene lost 3 bases and the J gene lost 2 bases, with 8 bases spanning the gap. The germline CDR1 and CDR2 sequences are LNHDA and SQIVND (reference sequence). The CDR3 consists of 13 residues. The DNA of the CDR3 is TGTGCCAGTAGTATTGTCGGAGCCTACGAGCAGTACTTC. This codes for CASSIVGAYEQYF.

The rearrangement joins TRBV9 to TRBJ2-5; D remains ambiguous. V lost 2 bases and J 0 bases, leaving 8 bases between the germline ends. Germline lookup yields CDR1 SGDLS and CDR2 YYNGEE. The CDR3 extends over 14 amino acids. For the CDR3, the DNA is TGTGCCAGCAGCGTCGGCGGAAACCAAGAGACCCAGTACTTC. Translated, it gives CASSVGGNQETQYF. Full variable domain (outside the CDR3, taken from reference TRBV9 and TRBJ2-5): DSGVTQTPKHLITATGQRVTLRCSPRSGDLSVYWYQQSLDQGLQFLIQYYNGEERAKGNILERFSAQQFPDLHSELNLSSLELGDSALYFCASSVGGNQETQYFGPGTRLLVL.

The chain uses TRBV20-1 and TRBJ1-1, with 9 bases fitting TRBD1. CDR3 length equals 12 residues. V gave up 3 bases and J gave up 5 bases; unmatched junction bases: 1. In germline, CDR1 is DFQATT, CDR2 SNEGSKA (reference sequence). CDR3 residues: CSARGQGTEAFF. CDR3 nucleotides: TGCAGTGCTAGGGGACAGGGAACTGAAGCTTTCTTT.

This clonotype has a handful of counts. V is TRBV20-1 and J is TRBJ2-3; either TRBD1 or TRBD2 may fit D (5 bases each). V lost 0 bases, J lost 4 bases, and 17 bases lay in between. This CDR3 has 16 residues. The germline V gene encodes CDR1 DFQATT and CDR2 SNEGSKA (reference sequence). The CDR3 DNA is TGCAGTGCTAGAGATGCCTCGGGGCCTGGAGCAGATACGCAGTATTTT. It specifies CSARDASGPGADTQYF.

This clonotype was recorded a few times. The rearrangement joins TRBV27 to TRBJ1-6, with 7 positions matching TRBD1. V was clipped by 5 bases and J by 9 bases; unmatched bases: 13. CDR1 and CDR2 (germline): MNHEY, SMNVEV (reference sequence). This CDR3 is 16 amino acids long. CDR3 sequence reads: CASSPRMTGSGSPLHF. The CDR3 coding sequence is TGTGCCAGCAGTCCCCGGATGACAGGGTCTGGTTCACCCCTCCACTTT.

This clonotype was seen a few times. The chain couples TRBV5-5 to TRBJ1-2, with 9 bases fitting TRBD1. CDR1 SGHKS and CDR2 YYEKEE come from the germline V gene (reference sequence). The ends lost 5 bases at V and 13 bases at J; junction bases unmatched: 18. There are 15 residues in the CDR3. CDR3 sequence: CASRFTGGSLFGVTF. CDR3 sequence (DNA): TGTGCCAGCAGATTTACAGGGGGCTCCCTATTCGGCGTCACCTTC.

This clonotype was detected only once. The V gene is TRBV7-6, the J gene TRBJ1-5; tentatively, D is TRBD1 (6 bases). The CDR3 length is 15 residues. V gave up 3 bases and J gave up 7 bases, with 16 bases separating them. From germline, CDR1 is SGHVS and CDR2 FNYEAQ. CDR3 DNA: TGTGCCAGCAGCTTTGTTCAGGGGATAGAGCAGCCCCAGCATTTT. It translates to CASSFVQGIEQPQHF.

The CDR3 reads CATSEKRRYEQYF. The CDR3 DNA reads TGTGCCACCAGCGAGAAGCGGCGCTACGAGCAGTACTTC. The genes are TRBV15 and TRBJ2-7, with TRBD2 as a possible D gene (5 bases). Germline V gives CDR1 LNHNV, CDR2 YYDKDF (reference sequence). V dropped 5 bases and J dropped 3 bases, with 11 bases sitting between them. The CDR3 totals 13 residues.

Ten or more counts support this clonotype. CDR3 region: CASSLTGGAFRSGVPYEAFF. The CDR3 bases are TGTGCCAGCAGTTTAACAGGGGGCGCGTTCCGGTCGGGTGTCCCCTATGAAGCTTTCTTT. V usage is TRBV28 and J usage is TRBJ1-1; 9 nucleotides line up with TRBD1. With V trimmed by 2 bases and J by 7 bases, 23 bases remained unmatched. Looked up from germline, CDR1 is MDHEN and CDR2 is SYDVKM. This CDR3 spans 20 amino acids.

Only a few counts were recorded for this clonotype. The chain couples TRBV12-3 or TRBV12-4 to TRBJ1-5; D remains unclear. This CDR3 contains 15 residues. Trimming left V 3 bases short and J 5 bases short, with 14 bases between. The CDR3 region has the DNA TGTGCCAGCAGTTTCACCCTCGGAAAGGATCAGCCCCAGCATTTT. This sequence encodes CASSFTLGKDQPQHF.

V is TRBV30 and J is TRBJ1-3; possibly TRBD1 for D (5 bases). CDR3 length equals 15 residues. The germline V and J ends were trimmed by 5 bases and 3 bases, with 17 bases remaining between them. The germline gives CDR1 GTSNPN, CDR2 SVGIG (reference sequence). Here the CDR3 reads CAWEPGYGGGNTIYF. The CDR3 DNA reads as TGTGCCTGGGAGCCAGGGTATGGCGGTGGAAACACCATATATTTT.

The chain has TRBV10-2 and TRBJ1-3; perhaps TRBD1 as D (5 bases). The CDR3 has 15 residues. V was shortened by 6 bases and J by 4 bases, with 16 bases between the two germline ends. Germline loops: CDR1 WSHSY, CDR2 SAAADI. CDR3 loop: CASSPDRGSGNTIYF. The CDR3, as DNA: TGCGCCAGCAGCCCCGACAGAGGGTCAGGAAACACCATATATTTT.